Sequencing of this TCR beta chain was carried out in a study of identical twins. The CDR3 loop spans 16 amino acids. Germline trimming cut 4 bases from V and 6 bases from J; bases unmatched to any gene: 10. Per germline, CDR1 ENHRY and CDR2 SYGVKD. There are a few counts of this clonotype. In TCRdb, the 5' RACE reads were re-called with MiXCR into one record per CDR3 protein. The repertoire has fewer than 650,000 distinct CDR3 sequences, about 7% of them found once; the top ten carry approximately 1.5%. These data were also filed under a second study, of yellow fever vaccine responses in identical twins.

Material for sequencing was PBMCs. The V gene is TRBV10-3, the J gene TRBJ2-1; TRBD2 matches 9 bases. The TCR originated in a woman between 18 and 30 years old in good health. The CDR3 protein is CAISGSRSGSGNEQFF. CDR3 bases: TGTGCCATCAGTGGGTCCCGTAGCGGGAGTGGCAATGAGCAGTTCTTC.